This TCR beta chain is drawn from a study of T-cell memory formation after mild COVID-19. Study context: Largely, TCR clusters stayed within a single donor.

This clonotype was counted a few times. As yet, its antigen is unknown. TCRdb itself ran the 5' RACE reads through MiXCR, one entry per CDR3 protein. In the table there are 470,000 or so distinct CDR3 sequences, 20% of which are singletons. Regarding the study as a whole: CD4/CD8 balance held among clones contracting day 15 to 85, and later expanders leaned CD4+. Pre-infection memory held some responding clones, suggesting pre-existing cross-reactive T cells responded. Largely, contracting CD4+ clones fell within CM and EM, and contracting CD8+ clones within EMRA.

This TCR was sampled from an adult woman who had mild COVID-19 (a few samples of this study predate the infection). Cell type and time point are not known. The material sequenced was PBMCs or a T cell subset sorted from them (not recorded which).

The CDR3 spells CASSLTAGGAAEAFF. CDR3 coding DNA: TGTGCCAGCAGCCTCACCGCCGGGGGCGCCGCTGAAGCTTTCTTT. The rearrangement links TRBV9 to TRBJ1-1; D may be TRBD1 (6 bases). V was shortened by 4 bases and J by 6 bases, with 19 bases between the two germline ends. Germline CDR1 SGDLS, CDR2 YYNGEE. The CDR3 loop spans 15 amino acids.